This T cell receptor beta chain emerged from a study of blood T cell repertoires in COVID-19. Study background: Samples taken during acute and convalescent COVID-19 were collected in the United States, Italy and Spain.

CDR1 and CDR2 from the germline V gene are LNHDA and SQIVND (reference sequence). The CDR3 consists of 16 residues. V lost 5 bases, J lost 3 bases, and 17 bases lay in between. As originally analysed: Nucleated cell counts were estimated from reference gene primer amplification. Some clones are missing from TCRdb's copy, which holds only in-frame ones; the method was immunoSEQ multiplex PCR. V and J calls and clone size come straight from that table; D and trimming were deduced from the DNA. The table lists around 260,000 clones, about 89% of them singletons. The TCR was taken from a man in his forties who had recovered from COVID-19. Sequencing was done on a sample of peripheral blood. The chain uses TRBV19 and TRBJ1-5; no definite D call. DNA for the CDR3: TGTGCCAGTAGTTCCCGGGAGAGAGGGTTCAATCAGCCCCAGCATTTT. Amino acids: CASSSRERGFNQPQHF. The whole variable domain, filled in from reference TRBV19 and TRBJ1-5, reads DGGITQSPKYLFRKEGQNVTLSCEQNLNHDAMYWYRQDPGQGLRLIYYSQIVNDFQKGDIAEGYSVSREKKESFPLTVTSAQKNPTAFYLCASSSRERGFNQPQHFGDGTRLSIL.